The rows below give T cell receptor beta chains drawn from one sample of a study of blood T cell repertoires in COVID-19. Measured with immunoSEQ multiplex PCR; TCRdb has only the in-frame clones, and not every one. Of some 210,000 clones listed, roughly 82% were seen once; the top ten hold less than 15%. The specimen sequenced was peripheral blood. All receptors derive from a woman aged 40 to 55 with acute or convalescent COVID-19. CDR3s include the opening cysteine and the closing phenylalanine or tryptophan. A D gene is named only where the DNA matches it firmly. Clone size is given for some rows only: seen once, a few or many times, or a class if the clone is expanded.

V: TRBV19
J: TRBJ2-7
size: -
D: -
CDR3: CASSIRASAWASSYEQYF
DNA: TGTGCCAGTAGTATAAGAGCCAGTGCCTGGGCGTCTTCCTACGAGCAGTACTTC

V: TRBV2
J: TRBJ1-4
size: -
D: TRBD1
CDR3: CASRTGYYEKLFF
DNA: TGTGCCAGCAGGACAGGGTATTATGAAAAACTGTTTTTT

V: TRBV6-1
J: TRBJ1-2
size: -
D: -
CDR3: CASSEWRDGYTF
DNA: TGTGCCAGCAGTGAATGGCGGGATGGCTACACCTTC

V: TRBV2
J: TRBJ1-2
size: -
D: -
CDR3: CASRAVEWGYTF
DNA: TGTGCCAGCAGAGCGGTGGAGTGGGGCTACACCTTC

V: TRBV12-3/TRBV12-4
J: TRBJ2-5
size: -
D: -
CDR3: CASSLVPGTQYF
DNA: TGTGCCAGCAGTTTAGTTCCGGGGACCCAGTACTTC

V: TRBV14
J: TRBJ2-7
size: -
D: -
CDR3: CASSHALYEQYF
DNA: TGTGCCAGCAGCCACGCCCTATACGAGCAGTACTTC

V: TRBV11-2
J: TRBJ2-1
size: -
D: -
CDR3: CASSQTSGRISSYNEQFF
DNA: TGTGCCAGCAGCCAGACGAGCGGACGAATTTCCTCCTACAATGAGCAGTTCTTC

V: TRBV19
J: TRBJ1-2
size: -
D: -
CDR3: CASKGTGKVDYGYTF
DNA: TGTGCCAGTAAAGGTACGGGTAAGGTAGACTATGGCTACACCTTC

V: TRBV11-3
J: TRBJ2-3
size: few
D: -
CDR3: CASSLGGPEDTQYF
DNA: TGTGCCAGCAGCTTAGGGGGGCCAGAAGATACGCAGTATTTT

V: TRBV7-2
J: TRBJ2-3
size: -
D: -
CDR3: CASSPASRGGDTQYF
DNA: TGTGCCAGCAGCCCGGCGAGTAGGGGTGGGGATACGCAGTATTTT

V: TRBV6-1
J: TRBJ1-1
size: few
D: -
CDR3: CASSEQGRNTEAFF
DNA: TGTGCCAGCAGTGAACAGGGGAGGAACACTGAAGCTTTCTTT

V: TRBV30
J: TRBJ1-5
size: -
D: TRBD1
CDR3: CAWSGGTDGYPQHF
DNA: TGTGCCTGGAGTGGGGGGACAGACGGCTATCCCCAGCATTTT

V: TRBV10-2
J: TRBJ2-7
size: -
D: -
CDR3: CASSEPTPDEQYF
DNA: TGCGCCAGCAGTGAGCCCACTCCGGACGAGCAGTACTTC

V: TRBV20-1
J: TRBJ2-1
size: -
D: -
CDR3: CSARSHPGEFF
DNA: TGCAGTGCTAGATCCCACCCCGGGGAGTTCTTC

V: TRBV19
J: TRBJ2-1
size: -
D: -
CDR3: CASRLRGNYNEQFF
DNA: TGTGCCAGTAGGCTGCGCGGAAATTACAATGAGCAGTTCTTC

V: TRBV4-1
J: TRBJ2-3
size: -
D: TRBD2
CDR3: CASSQDKASGGALIDTQYF
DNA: TGCGCCAGCAGCCAAGATAAGGCTAGCGGGGGGGCCCTAATTGATACGCAGTATTTT

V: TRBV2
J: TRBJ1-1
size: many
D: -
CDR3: CASSGGLSNTEAFF
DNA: TGTGCCAGCAGTGGGGGACTGAGCAACACTGAAGCTTTCTTT

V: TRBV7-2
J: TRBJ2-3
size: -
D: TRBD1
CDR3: CASSLGTGPDTQYF
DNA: TGTGCCAGCAGCTTAGGGACAGGCCCAGATACGCAGTATTTT

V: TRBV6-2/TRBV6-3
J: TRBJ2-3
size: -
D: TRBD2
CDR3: CASSYSGLAGSRVTDTQYF
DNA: TGTGCCAGCAGTTACTCCGGACTAGCGGGATCTCGGGTCACAGATACGCAGTATTTT

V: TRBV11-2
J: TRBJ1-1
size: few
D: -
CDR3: CASSSDRNTEAFF
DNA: TGTGCCAGCAGCTCCGATAGAAACACTGAAGCTTTCTTT

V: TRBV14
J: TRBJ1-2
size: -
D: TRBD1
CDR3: CASSQRTGTGGYTF
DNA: TGTGCCAGCAGCCAAAGGACAGGGACGGGGGGCTACACCTTC

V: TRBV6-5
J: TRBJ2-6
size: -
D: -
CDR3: CASNPRGSGANVLTF
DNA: TGTGCCAGCAACCCCAGGGGATCCGGGGCCAACGTCCTGACTTTC

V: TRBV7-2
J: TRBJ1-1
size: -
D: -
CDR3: CASSYYRGTEAFF
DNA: TGTGCCAGCAGTTACTACAGAGGGACTGAAGCTTTCTTT

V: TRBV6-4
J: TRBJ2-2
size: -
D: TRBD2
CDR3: CASSESGGYTGELFF
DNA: TGTGCCAGCAGTGAAAGCGGGGGATACACCGGGGAGCTGTTTTTT

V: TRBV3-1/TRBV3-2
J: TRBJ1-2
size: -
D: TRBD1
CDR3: CASSHTDRAGGYTF
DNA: TGTGCCAGCAGCCACACGGACAGGGCAGGGGGCTACACCTTC

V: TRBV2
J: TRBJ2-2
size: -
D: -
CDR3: CASSEEGVASGTGELFF
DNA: TGTGCCAGCAGTGAGGAAGGAGTAGCGTCCGGCACCGGGGAGCTGTTTTTT

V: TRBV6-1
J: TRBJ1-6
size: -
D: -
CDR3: CASSEQGRGSYNSPLHF
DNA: TGTGCCAGCAGTGAACAGGGCAGGGGCTCCTATAATTCACCCCTCCACTTT

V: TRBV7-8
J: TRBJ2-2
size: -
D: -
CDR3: CASRPVDGELFF
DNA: TGTGCCAGCAGACCGGTTGACGGGGAGCTGTTTTTT

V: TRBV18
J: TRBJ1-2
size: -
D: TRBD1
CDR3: CASSPPGDRVSYTF
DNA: TGTGCCAGCTCACCACCAGGCGACAGGGTTTCGTACACCTTC

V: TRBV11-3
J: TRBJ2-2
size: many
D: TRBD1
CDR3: CASSETGALTGELFF
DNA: TGTGCCAGCAGCGAGACAGGGGCCCTCACCGGGGAGCTGTTTTTT

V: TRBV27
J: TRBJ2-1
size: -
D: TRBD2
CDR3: CASSSRGLAAYNEQFF
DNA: TGTGCCAGCAGTTCCCGGGGACTAGCGGCCTACAATGAGCAGTTCTTC

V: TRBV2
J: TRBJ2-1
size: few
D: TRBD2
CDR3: CASSTGLAGYNEQFF
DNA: TGTGCCAGCAGTACCGGACTAGCGGGGTACAATGAGCAGTTCTTC

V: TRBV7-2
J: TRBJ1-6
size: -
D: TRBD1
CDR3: CASSLLRQGLIANSPLHF
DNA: TGTGCCAGCAGCTTATTAAGACAGGGTTTAATTGCGAATTCACCCCTCCACTTT

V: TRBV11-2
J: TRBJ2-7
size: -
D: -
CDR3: CASTRDGGSSYEQYF
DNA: TGTGCCAGCACCAGAGATGGAGGCAGCTCCTACGAGCAGTACTTC

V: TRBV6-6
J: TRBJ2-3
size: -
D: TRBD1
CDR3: CASSYGTVSTDTQYF
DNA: TGTGCCAGCAGTTACGGGACAGTGAGCACAGATACGCAGTATTTT

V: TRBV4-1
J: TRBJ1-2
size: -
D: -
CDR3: CASRSVANYGYTF
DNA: TGCGCCTCGCGGTCAGTTGCTAACTATGGCTACACCTTC

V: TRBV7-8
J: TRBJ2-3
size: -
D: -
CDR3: CASSPPRGNTDTQYF
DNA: TGTGCCAGCAGCCCGCCACGGGGAAACACAGATACGCAGTATTTT

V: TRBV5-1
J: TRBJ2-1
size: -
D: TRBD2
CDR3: CASSLELAGDAEQFF
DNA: TGCGCCAGCAGCTTGGAACTAGCGGGCGATGCTGAGCAGTTCTTC

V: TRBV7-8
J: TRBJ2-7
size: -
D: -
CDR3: CASSLKVYGTEQYF
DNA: TGTGCCAGCAGCTTAAAAGTTTATGGTACAGAGCAGTACTTC

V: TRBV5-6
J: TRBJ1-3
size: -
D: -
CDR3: CASNTGRKYSGNTIYF
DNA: TGTGCCAGCAACACAGGCAGAAAGTACTCTGGAAACACCATATATTTT

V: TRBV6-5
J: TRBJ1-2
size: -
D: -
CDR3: CASKRQDYGYTF
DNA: TGTGCCAGCAAGAGACAGGATTATGGCTACACCTTC

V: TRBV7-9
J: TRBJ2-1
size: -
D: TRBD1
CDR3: CASSPTGFHEQFF
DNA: TGTGCCAGCAGCCCGACAGGGTTCCATGAGCAGTTCTTC